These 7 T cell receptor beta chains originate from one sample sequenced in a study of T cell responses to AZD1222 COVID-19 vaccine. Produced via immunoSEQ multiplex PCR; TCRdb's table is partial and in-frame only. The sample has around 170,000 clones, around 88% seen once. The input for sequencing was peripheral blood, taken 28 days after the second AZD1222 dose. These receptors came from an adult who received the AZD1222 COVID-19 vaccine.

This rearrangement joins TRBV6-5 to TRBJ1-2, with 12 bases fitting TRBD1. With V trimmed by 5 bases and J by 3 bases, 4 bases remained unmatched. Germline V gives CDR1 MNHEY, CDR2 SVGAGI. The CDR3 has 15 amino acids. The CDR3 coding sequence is TGTGCCAGCAGTACCGGGACAGGGGGCGACTATGGCTACACCTTC. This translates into CASSTGTGGDYGYTF.

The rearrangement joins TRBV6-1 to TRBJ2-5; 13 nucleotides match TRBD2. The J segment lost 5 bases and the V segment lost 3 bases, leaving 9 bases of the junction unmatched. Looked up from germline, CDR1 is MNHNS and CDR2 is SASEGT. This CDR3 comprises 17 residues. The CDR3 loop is CASSEGTSGVMGETQYF. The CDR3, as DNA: TGTGCCAGCAGTGAGGGGACTAGCGGGGTCATGGGGGAGACCCAGTACTTC.

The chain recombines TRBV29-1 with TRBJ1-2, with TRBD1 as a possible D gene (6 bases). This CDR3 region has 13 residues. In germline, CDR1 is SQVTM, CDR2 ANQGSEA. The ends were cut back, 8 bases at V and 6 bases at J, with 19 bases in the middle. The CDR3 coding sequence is TGCAGCTCCCAAACAGGGCCGATGGATGGCTACACCTTC. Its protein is CSSQTGPMDGYTF. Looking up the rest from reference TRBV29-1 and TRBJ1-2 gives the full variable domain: SAVISQKPSRDICQRGTSLTIQCQVDSQVTMMFWYRQQPGQSLTLIATANQGSEATYESGFVIDKFPISRPNLTFSTLTVSNMSPEDSSIYLCSSQTGPMDGYTFGSGTRLTVV.

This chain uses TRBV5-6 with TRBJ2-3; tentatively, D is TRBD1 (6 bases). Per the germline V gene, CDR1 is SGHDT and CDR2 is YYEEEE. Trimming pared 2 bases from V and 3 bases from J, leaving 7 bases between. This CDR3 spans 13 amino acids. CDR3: CASSFQGTDTQYF. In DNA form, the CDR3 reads TGTGCCAGCAGCTTCCAGGGGACAGATACGCAGTATTTT.

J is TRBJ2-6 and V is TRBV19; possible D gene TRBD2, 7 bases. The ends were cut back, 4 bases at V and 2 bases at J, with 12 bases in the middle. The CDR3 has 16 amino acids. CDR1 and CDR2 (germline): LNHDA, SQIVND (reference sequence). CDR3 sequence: CASSTSGGAGANVLTF. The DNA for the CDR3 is TGTGCCAGTAGTACCTCGGGGGGCGCTGGGGCCAACGTCCTGACTTTC.

The CDR3: CASSLEITEAFF. DNA for the CDR3: TGTGCCAGCAGCTTAGAAATCACTGAAGCTTTCTTT. The chain is built from TRBV7-9 and TRBJ1-1; the D is unclear. Trimming left V 1 base short and J 4 bases short, with 4 bases between. The CDR3 contains 12 residues. Germline CDR1 reads SEHNR; CDR2 reads FQNEAQ (reference sequence).

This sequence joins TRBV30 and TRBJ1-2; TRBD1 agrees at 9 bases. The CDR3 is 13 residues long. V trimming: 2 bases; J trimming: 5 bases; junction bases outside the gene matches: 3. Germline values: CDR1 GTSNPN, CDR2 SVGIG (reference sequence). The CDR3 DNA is TGTGCCTGGAGTTCCGGGACAGGGTATGGCTACACCTTC. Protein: CAWSSGTGYGYTF.